This TCR beta chain was found in a study of blood T cells in healthy people across ages. There are 15 residues in the CDR3. With 7 bases removed from V and 6 bases from J, the gap between germline ends came to 16 bases. CDR1 MNHEY and CDR2 SVGEGT come from the germline V gene. Primers used in a second PCR of roughly 6 to 12 cycles were a sample-barcoded 5' primer and a J-beta primer mix. TCRdb re-analysed the 5' RACE reads in MiXCR, keeping a single row per CDR3 protein. This sample carries around 790,000 distinct CDR3 sequences, approximately 44% of them seen once, and the ten largest clones take around 18%.

The clonotype comes from a man aged 55 to 70 in good health. V usage is TRBV6-2 or TRBV6-3 and J usage is TRBJ1-6; D ambiguous. The sequencing input was blood. CDR3: CASIPGGRFNSPLHF. The CDR3 DNA reads as TGTGCCAGCATCCCGGGAGGCAGGTTTAATTCACCCCTCCACTTT.